This paragraph covers one T cell receptor beta chain sequence. Libraries were prepared by immunoSEQ multiplex PCR; TCRdb keeps only in-frame clonotypes and omits some of them. Among about 100,000 clones listed, 90% to 95% were seen once. This sample was taken from a study of T cell changes during pregnancy in multiple sclerosis. The CDR3 is 15 residues long. Germline V gene data show CDR1 as SGHVS and CDR2 as FQNEAQ. Trimming took 7 bases from V and 0 from J, leaving 13 bases between them. The TCR was taken from a female donor with multiple sclerosis, enrolled in a pregnancy study. The chain has TRBV7-8 and TRBJ1-5; TRBD1 is a possible D gene (5 bases). Sequenced material: peripheral blood, taken after pregnancy. For the CDR3, the DNA is TGTGCCAGCACCCGGGGGGAAGGTAGCAATCAGCCCCAGCATTTT. Its protein is CASTRGEGSNQPQHF.